This T cell receptor (beta chain) appears in the sequencing data of a study of T cells in Graves' hyperthyroidism and ophthalmopathy. Points from the study as a whole: Peripheral blood also featured most of the thyroid clonotypes expanded above 0.001.

RNA transcripts provided the source from which TCR beta CDR3 regions were amplified. When the TCR CDR3 underwent first-round RT-PCR, the HTBI primer set was used. TCRdb fed the multiplex PCR reads into MiXCR, producing one record per CDR3 protein. This table holds 300,000 to 350,000 distinct CDR3 sequences, roughly a fifth found once. V lost 3 bases to trimming and J lost 3 bases; unmatched junction nucleotides: 6. The length of the CDR3 is 14 residues. The germline V gene has CDR1 SGDLS and CDR2 YYNGEE. This clonotype was seen a handful of times. What it binds is not known. Hyperthyroidism in the patients, aged 18 to 65, was newly diagnosed and under 2 months in duration.

This clonotype originated in a woman aged 50 to 65 with Graves' hyperthyroidism. The chain carries TRBV9 and TRBJ2-7; 7 bases match TRBD2. Sequencing was performed on blood. The chain's CDR3 is CASSAQGGIYEQYF. In DNA, the CDR3 is TGTGCCAGCAGCGCCCAGGGAGGGATCTACGAGCAGTACTTC.